This T cell receptor beta chain was sequenced in a study of T cells in localized non-small cell lung cancer (dated by TCRdb to the early 2020s). Regarding the study in general: The study analyzed T cell repertoires of over 200 early-stage NSCLC patients, comparing tumors and uninvolved tumor-adjacent lungs. NSCLC patients had a mean age of roughly 64 years, and more than 120 were male and around 110 female. The cohort was made up of under 250 treatment-naive NSCLC patients whose localized lung tumors had been resected. The investigation overall reported the following: Since the design was exploratory, TCR variables were selected using unadjusted p-values with no false-discovery rate correction. Uninvolved tumor-adjacent lung showed the highest T cell clonality, higher than tumor, which suggests more focused antigenic responses in the adjacent lung. Because multi-region tumor sequencing was not performed, intratumor heterogeneity could not be ruled out. A median of about 61 of the top 100 tumor clones turned up in the paired uninvolved adjacent lung, and 25 to 35 of those clones also ranked among the top 100 of that same adjacent lung. Longer overall survival was associated with higher blood T cell density, whereas shorter survival was associated with higher adjacent-lung clonality.

On this clone itself: Its antigen is not yet known. No much larger clone is present one base from it, and per-base qualities are unavailable.

At diagnosis, peripheral blood, uninvolved tumor-adjacent lung and tumor were collected and were preserved as a mix of fresh-frozen and FFPE material. Blood samples were analyzed as peripheral blood mononuclear cells for TCR repertoire profiling. The immunoSEQ Assay was used to sequence TCR beta CDR3 regions from DNA. Per the authors' processing: T cell density was computed as TCR beta template counts normalized to usable DNA estimated by amplifying housekeeping genes. Using the preseqR package, richness was estimated by extrapolating to 120,000 templates for tissue samples and 400,000 templates for PBMC samples. Clonality was defined by subtracting Pielou's evenness from one. Tissue-enriched TCRs were identified by differential abundance testing using productive amino-acid clonotypes, minimum total count 5 and alpha 0.1. The Jaccard Index and the Morisita Overlap Index were used to measure repertoire overlap between compartments. TCR beta CDR3s were clustered by GLIPH together with public tetramer-defined viral CDR3s, and at least three viral sequences plus V-gene enrichment were required for viral motifs. The source is immuneACCESS, and TCRdb retained only in-frame sequences with V and J called. Part of the clones is not carried over; for the studies checked, unresolved V genes explain less than half of this, and the remainder is unexplained. The DNA was the basis for D and trimming; V, J and clone size are from that table. A total of 28,000 or so clones appear in this sample, 81% of them only once. About 9.6% of the sample rests with the top ten.

V gives up 5 bases and J gives up 6 bases, and the segment between their germline ends measures 23 bases. The CDR3 numbers 17 residues from cysteine through phenylalanine. Only the CDR3 portion is preserved as DNA: 51 bases, with reading frame beginning at the first base. Sequences MDHEN (CDR1) and SYDVKM (CDR2) are obtained from the germline V gene. The sequence is built from TRBV28 and TRBJ2-1, with the D gene not clear enough to name. The clonotype comes from a man aged 35 to 69 with stage III squamous cell lung carcinoma. The starting material was peripheral blood, obtained before any cancer treatment. The CDR3 sequence is CASSPRLTTALGNEQFF. The sequence in DNA is TGTGCCAGCAGTCCCCGTCTTACTACGGCCTTAGGCAATGAGCAGTTCTTC. The full variable domain, with segments outside the CDR3 supplied by the reference TRBV28 and TRBJ2-1 proteins, appears as DVKVTQSSRYLVKRTGEKVFLECVQDMDHENMFWYRQDPGLGLRLIYFSYDVKMKEKGDIPEGYSVSREKKERFSLILESASTNQTSMYLCASSPRLTTALGNEQFFGPGTRLTVL.